This T cell receptor (beta chain) was obtained from a study of blood T cell repertoires in COVID-19. With 2 bases removed from V and 10 bases from J, the gap between germline ends came to 13 bases. The CDR3 has 13 residues. The germline V gene encodes CDR1 SGHTS and CDR2 YDEGEE. The table lists this clone with many counts. The data were produced by immunoSEQ multiplex PCR, yet TCRdb's version contains in-frame clones alone and is incomplete. Of roughly 91,000 clones in the sample, over 75% were seen once. The receptor was derived from a man aged 65-85 years with acute or convalescent COVID-19. The V and J genes are TRBV5-8 and TRBJ2-1, with D perhaps matching TRBD1 (7 bases). The sequenced sample consisted of peripheral blood. CDR3 nucleotides: TGTGCCAGCAGCTTTCAGGGGGGAAGGGAGCAGTTCTTC. Encoded protein: CASSFQGGREQFF. The complete variable domain, with remaining parts taken from reference TRBV5-8 and TRBJ2-1, reads EAGVTQSPTHLIKTRGQQATLRCSPISGHTSVYWYQQALGLGLQFLLWYDEGEERNRGNFPPRFSGRQFPNYSSELNVNALELEDSALYLCASSFQGGREQFFGPGTRLTVL.